Below, 2 T cell receptor beta chains from the same sample are listed, as sequenced in a study of OX40 agonist ivuxolimab in advanced cancers. TCRdb's table, derived via immunoSEQ multiplex PCR, lists solely in-frame clones and lacks some. This table holds about 52,000 clones, 80% to 90% found once. Sequenced material: CD4+ or CD8+ T cells sorted from blood, taken in a trial of the OX40 agonist ivuxolimab. The receptors here all came from an adult with an advanced solid tumor such as melanoma, head and neck, liver or kidney cancer.

CDR3: CASSPGPAGAYNEQFF. CDR3 sequence (DNA): TGTGCCAGCAGCCCCGGTCCGGCCGGGGCCTACAATGAGCAGTTCTTC. The chain is built from TRBV7-3 and TRBJ2-1; the D gene is possibly TRBD2 (5 bases). CDR1 and CDR2 (germline): SGHTA, FQGTGA. V shed 5 bases and J shed 2 bases, with 16 bases lying between them. The CDR3 has 16 residues.

This clone is categorized as medium-sized. The junction shows a germline mismatch at one end, possibly a read error. The rearrangement uses TRBV7-9 and TRBJ1-2, with unresolved D. This CDR3 has 11 residues. CDR1 and CDR2 (germline): SEHNR, FQNEAQ (reference sequence). The CDR3 nucleotides are TGTGCCAGCAGGTTAGAAGGTGGCTACACCTTC. Amino acids: CASRLEGGYTF.